Listed here are 27 T cell receptor beta chains from one sample, sequenced in a study of T cell changes during pregnancy in multiple sclerosis. Only in-frame clones appear in the TCRdb table, and some are missing; sequencing was by immunoSEQ multiplex PCR. The table shows roughly 74,000 clones, with 88% occurring only once. Here the sequenced sample was peripheral blood, taken before pregnancy. These TCRs come from a female donor with multiple sclerosis, enrolled in a pregnancy study.

The rearrangement links TRBV7-9 to TRBJ2-5, with 7 bases identical to TRBD2. V lost 5 bases and J lost 1; bases outside the gene matches: 4. Germline CDR1 SEHNR, CDR2 FQNEAQ (reference sequence). This CDR3 spans 14 amino acids. CDR3 region: CASSPQRGQETQYF. The CDR3 region has the DNA TGTGCCAGCAGCCCCCAGCGGGGCCAAGAGACCCAGTACTTC.

This clone was recorded only once. The gene calls are TRBV18 and TRBJ2-1; 8 bases are a match to TRBD2. The CDR3 runs 17 residues. The germline V gene encodes CDR1 KGHSH and CDR2 LQKENI. Trimming cost V 3 bases and J 6 bases; bases outside gene matches: 13. The CDR3 protein is CASSPLSGSGISNEQFF. DNA of the CDR3: TGTGCCAGCTCACCGTTGTCCGGTAGCGGGATCAGCAATGAGCAGTTCTTC.

J is TRBJ2-7 and V is TRBV7-2; D call uncertain. The V end was cut by 1 base, the J end by 2 bases, with 9 bases between. CDR1 SGHTA and CDR2 FQGNSA come from the germline V gene. This CDR3 comprises 14 residues. CDR3 coding DNA: TGTGCCAGCAGCTTAGACATAAACGCCTACGAGCAGTACTTC. It encodes CASSLDINAYEQYF.

The chain carries TRBV7-9 and TRBJ1-5, with TRBD1 matching 7 bases. Looked up from germline, CDR1 is SEHNR and CDR2 is FQNEAQ (reference sequence). CDR3 size: 14 residues. Trimming took 5 bases from V and 6 from J; bases not matched to a gene: 7. The CDR3 spells CASSGGGAGQPQHF. For the CDR3, the DNA is TGTGCCAGCAGCGGAGGGGGCGCGGGTCAGCCCCAGCATTTT.

This clone was seen just once. A junction end diverges from the germline sequence, so it may reflect a read error. The rearrangement joins TRBV7-3 to TRBJ2-7, with 7 bases that match TRBD1. The CDR3 is 13 amino acids. Germline CDR1 and CDR2: SGHTA and FQGTGA. This chain's CDR3 is CASSSTGTPLLHF. In nucleotides, the CDR3 is TGTGCCAGCAGCTCGACAGGGACCCCTCTGTTGCACTTC.

V and J are TRBV29-1 and TRBJ2-7, with TRBD1 matching 11 bases. CDR1 is SQVTM, CDR2 ANQGSEA, per germline. V lost 8 bases, J lost 6 bases, and 9 bases stayed unmatched. This CDR3 has 13 amino acids. The CDR3 protein is CSFGGQGAAEQYF. The CDR3 DNA is TGCAGCTTCGGTGGACAGGGGGCTGCCGAGCAGTACTTC.

V gene TRBV19 combines with J gene TRBJ1-5; possible D gene TRBD1, 6 bases. V lost 5 bases, J lost 7 bases, and 15 bases lay in between. Germline lookup yields CDR1 LNHDA and CDR2 SQIVND (reference sequence). This CDR3 region has 14 residues. CDR3: CASSDGGPWQPQHF. The CDR3 nucleotides read TGTGCCAGTAGTGACGGGGGGCCGTGGCAGCCCCAGCATTTT.

The V call is TRBV19, the J call TRBJ1-6, with a possible D match to TRBD1 (5 bases). The germline CDR1 and CDR2 sequences are LNHDA and SQIVND (reference sequence). Trimming took 5 bases from V and 1 from J, leaving 12 bases between them. This CDR3 comprises 16 residues. The CDR3 loop reads CASSLSQGSYNSPLHF. The DNA for the CDR3 is TGTGCCAGTAGTTTATCGCAGGGATCCTATAATTCACCCCTCCACTTT.

The J gene is TRBJ1-1, the V gene TRBV19; TRBD1 might be the D (5 bases). Germline V gene lookup returns CDR1 LNHDA and CDR2 SQIVND (reference sequence). The length of the CDR3 is 13 residues. Trimming took 0 bases from V and 5 from J, leaving 7 bases between them. The CDR3 reads CASSIEHRTEAFF. The CDR3 DNA follows: TGTGCCAGTAGTATAGAACACAGGACTGAAGCTTTCTTT. Drawing the rest from reference TRBV19 and TRBJ1-1, the complete variable domain is DGGITQSPKYLFRKEGQNVTLSCEQNLNHDAMYWYRQDPGQGLRLIYYSQIVNDFQKGDIAEGYSVSREKKESFPLTVTSAQKNPTAFYLCASSIEHRTEAFFGQGTRLTVV.

The chain employs TRBV5-4 and TRBJ2-1; no definite D call. The CDR3 extends over 12 amino acids. From germline, CDR1 is SGHNT and CDR2 YYREEE (reference sequence). V was pared by 2 bases and J by 5 bases, with 5 bases between. CDR3 protein: CASSLRDNEQFF. DNA of the CDR3: TGTGCCAGCAGCTTAAGAGACAATGAGCAGTTCTTC.

The J gene is TRBJ2-7, the V gene TRBV6-1; 8 bases line up with TRBD1. The V gene's germline CDR1 is MNHNS and CDR2 SASEGT. With V trimmed by 7 bases and J by 5 bases, 7 bases remained unmatched. This CDR3 region has 13 residues. CDR3 protein: CASTKQGAHEQYF. The CDR3, as DNA: TGTGCCAGCACCAAGCAGGGGGCCCACGAGCAGTACTTC.

CDR3 loop: CASSSRGEAFF. The DNA of the CDR3 is TGTGCCAGTAGTTCGCGAGGTGAAGCTTTCTTT. V and J are TRBV19 and TRBJ1-1, with D hard to call. V was clipped by 5 bases and J by 7 bases, with 8 bases between them. CDR1 is LNHDA, CDR2 SQIVND, per germline (reference sequence). The CDR3 is made up of 11 amino acids.

The chain uses TRBV18 and TRBJ2-3; 8 bases are shared with TRBD1. Germline V lookup: CDR1 KGHSH, CDR2 LQKENI. J was trimmed by 3 bases and V by 4 bases; bases with no gene match: 6. This CDR3 contains 15 residues. The CDR3, as DNA: TGTGCCAGCTCACGAGGGACAGGTGTAACAGATACGCAGTATTTT. Its translation: CASSRGTGVTDTQYF. Based on the CDR3 plus reference TRBV18 and TRBJ2-3, the full variable domain is NAGVMQNPRHLVRRRGQEARLRCSPMKGHSHVYWYRQLPEEGLKFMVYLQKENIIDESGMPKERFSAEFPKEGPSILRIQQVVRGDSAAYFCASSRGTGVTDTQYFGPGTRLTVL.

This chain joins TRBV7-2 and TRBJ2-7, with TRBD2 identical over 7 bases. Germline V gene data show CDR1 as SGHTA and CDR2 as FQGNSA. The CDR3 loop spans 15 amino acids. V lost 2 bases, J lost 4 bases, and 8 bases stayed unmatched. The CDR3: CASSLLAELPYEQYF. For the CDR3, the DNA is TGTGCCAGCAGCTTACTAGCGGAGTTACCGTACGAGCAGTACTTC.

The chain links TRBV6-1 to TRBJ1-1; D is perhaps TRBD1 (5 bases). The CDR3 loop spans 13 amino acids. CDR1 is MNHNS, CDR2 SASEGT, per germline. V was trimmed by 4 bases and J by 6 bases, leaving 12 bases between them. The CDR3 DNA reads TGTGCCAGCAGTGTCGAAGGGGTCGCTGAAGCTTTCTTT. Its protein is CASSVEGVAEAFF.

The V and J genes are TRBV9 and TRBJ2-1; the match to TRBD2 covers 13 bases. The CDR3 runs to 16 residues. Trimming removed 4 bases from V and 12 bases from J; junction bases left unmatched: 13. Germline CDR1 reads SGDLS; CDR2 reads YYNGEE. CDR3 protein: CASSTPGLAGARGQFF. For the CDR3, the DNA is TGTGCCAGCAGCACACCCGGACTAGCGGGAGCCCGAGGGCAGTTCTTC.

The chain uses TRBV2 and TRBJ1-2, with D perhaps TRBD1 (5 bases). Trimming shortened V by 4 bases and J by 4 bases, and 10 bases separated the two germline ends. This CDR3 has 13 amino acids. Germline V gives CDR1 SNHLY, CDR2 FYNNEI. The CDR3, as DNA: TGTGCCAGCAGTGCCGGGGGGGTCTATGGCTACACCTTC. This sequence encodes CASSAGGVYGYTF.

The CDR3 spells CASGPRDRGDQPQHF. The CDR3 nucleotides are TGTGCCAGCGGTCCGCGGGACAGGGGAGACCAGCCCCAGCATTTT. The chain is built from TRBV6-5 and TRBJ1-5; 10 bases agree with TRBD1. The CDR3 covers 15 residues. V shed 8 bases, J shed 7 bases, and the junction held 11 bases outside the gene matches. Germline lookup yields CDR1 MNHEY and CDR2 SVGAGI.

The chain employs TRBV11-3 and TRBJ2-1; TRBD1 is a possible D gene (5 bases). V lost 1 base, J lost 6 bases, and 13 bases lay in between. The CDR3 is made up of 15 amino acids. The germline V gene has CDR1 SGHNT and CDR2 YENEEA. In DNA form, the CDR3 reads TGTGCCAGCAGCTTAGGGGTAGGGGTGGGCAATGAGCAGTTCTTC. Protein product: CASSLGVGVGNEQFF.

The CDR3 sequence: CASSPTGRQGKNIQYF. Written as DNA, the CDR3 is TGCGCCAGCAGCCCGACAGGAAGGCAAGGCAAAAACATTCAGTACTTC. This chain links TRBV4-3 with TRBJ2-4; the D gene is possibly TRBD1 (6 bases). With 4 bases removed from V and 3 bases from J, the gap between germline ends came to 16 bases. CDR1 is LGHNA, CDR2 YSLEER, per germline. This CDR3 comprises 16 residues.

The J gene is TRBJ1-5, the V gene TRBV2; TRBD1 matches 10 bases. The junction had 10 bases not matched to a gene; V was cut back by 6 bases and J by 5 bases. The CDR3 consists of 16 residues. Germline loops: CDR1 SNHLY, CDR2 FYNNEI. CDR3 sequence (DNA): TGTGCCAGCAGGGGTCCCGGGACAGGGGTGGATCAGCCCCAGCATTTT. Protein sequence: CASRGPGTGVDQPQHF.

The CDR3 DNA reads as TGTGCCAGCAGTTACTCGAGTACGGGGGACACTGAAGCTTTCTTT. As protein: CASSYSSTGDTEAFF. The chain joins TRBV6-5 to TRBJ1-1, with a tentative D call TRBD1 (5 bases). The CDR3 covers 15 residues. Germline CDR1 reads MNHEY; CDR2 reads SVGAGI. V was pared by 0 bases and J by 3 bases, with 11 bases between.

The rearrangement uses TRBV5-4 and TRBJ2-1, with D possibly TRBD1 on 5 matching bases. The V end was cut by 1 base, the J end by 2 bases, with 10 bases between. Germline V gives CDR1 SGHNT, CDR2 YYREEE (reference sequence). The CDR3 is 15 amino acids. The CDR3 spells CASSLMTDPYNEQFF. The CDR3 coding sequence is TGTGCCAGCAGCTTGATGACAGATCCCTACAATGAGCAGTTCTTC.

The V and J genes are TRBV7-9 and TRBJ2-1; 8 nucleotides agree with TRBD2. The trim removed 3 bases at V and 9 bases at J, leaving 7 bases unmatched. The CDR3 runs 14 residues. In germline, CDR1 is SEHNR, CDR2 FQNEAQ (reference sequence). This CDR3 is CASSFGGLGGEQFF. CDR3 bases: TGTGCCAGCAGCTTCGGGGGACTAGGCGGTGAGCAGTTCTTC.

This clone was recorded once. V and J are TRBV4-3 and TRBJ1-1, with no clear D. V was clipped by 6 bases and J by 0 bases, with 11 bases between them. The CDR3 consists of 14 residues. CDR1 and CDR2 from the germline V gene are LGHNA and YSLEER. The CDR3 nucleotides read TGCGCCAGCAGGAGGAGTGCCATGAACACTGAAGCTTTCTTT. Its protein product is CASRRSAMNTEAFF.

This chain links TRBV28 with TRBJ2-7, with 10 bases that match TRBD2. Germline assignment: CDR1 MDHEN and CDR2 SYDVKM. The CDR3 is 14 residues long. Unmatched junction bases numbered 4, after V lost 5 bases and J lost 3 bases. The CDR3 here is CASSLAGEDYEQYF. The CDR3 region has the DNA TGTGCCAGCAGTCTAGCGGGAGAGGACTACGAGCAGTACTTC. Full variable domain (missing parts from reference TRBV28 and TRBJ2-7): DVKVTQSSRYLVKRTGEKVFLECVQDMDHENMFWYRQDPGLGLRLIYFSYDVKMKEKGDIPEGYSVSREKKERFSLILESASTNQTSMYLCASSLAGEDYEQYFGPGTRLTVT.

V is TRBV5-1 and J is TRBJ2-1, with a tentative D call TRBD1 (5 bases). The V end lost 0 bases, the J end lost 3 bases, and 10 bases lay between the germline ends. This CDR3 comprises 15 residues. Germline values: CDR1 SGHRS, CDR2 YFSETQ. CDR3 nucleotide sequence: TGCGCCAGCAGCTTGGGGCCTCAGGGCTACAATGAGCAGTTCTTC. Translated, it gives CASSLGPQGYNEQFF.